This section outlines one T cell receptor (beta chain) sequence together with its context. Its antigen is not known. There was relapse after autologous stem cell transplantation in every patient, and there was variation in brentuximab vedotin exposure. These data are taken from a study of PD-1 blockade in classical Hodgkin lymphoma. The germline gives CDR1 MGHDK, CDR2 SYGVNS. V was trimmed by 3 bases and J by 10 bases, leaving 5 bases between them. The CDR3 runs 10 residues. Study-wide results and limits: Compared with baseline, CD4+ but not CD8+ TCR diversity had risen significantly by C4D1.

TCRdb's table, derived via immunoSEQ multiplex PCR, lists solely in-frame clones and lacks some. The table lists approximately 80,000 clones, roughly 90% of them singletons. This TCR came from a human donor with classical Hodgkin lymphoma. Sequencing was performed on peripheral blood mononuclear cells (PBMCs), taken at baseline. V gene TRBV25-1 combines with J gene TRBJ2-3; D is unclear. The CDR3 DNA is TGTGCCAGCAGTGACTTCGCGCAGTATTTT. Encoded protein: CASSDFAQYF. Using reference TRBV25-1 and TRBJ2-3 for the parts outside the CDR3, the full variable domain is EADIYQTPRYLVIGTGKKITLECSQTMGHDKMYWYQQDPGMELHLIHYSYGVNSTEKGDLSSESTVSRIRTEHFPLTLESARPSHTSQYLCASSDFAQYFGPGTRLTVL.